Below, 17 T cell receptor beta chains from the same sample are listed, as sequenced in a study of CD8+CD57+ T cells in acquired aplastic anemia. It was genomic DNA that served as the template for profiling TCR beta VDJ and CDR3. TCRdb independently ran MiXCR on the reads; one entry per CDR3 protein. The sample shows roughly 120,000 distinct CDR3 sequences, 58% of them seen only once. Patients selected for sequencing had displayed CD8+CD57+ cell expansion by flow cytometry. Material: sorted CD4+, CD8+, or CD8+CD57+ T cells (not recorded which) from PBMCs. All receptors derive from a human donor with aplastic anemia.

This chain uses TRBV20-1 with TRBJ2-5; 11 bases are a match to TRBD2. The J call may be faulty, since TRBJ2-7 better matches the DNA end. The V gene's germline CDR1 is DFQATT and CDR2 SNEGSKA (reference sequence). The CDR3 runs 14 residues. Here the CDR3 DNA reads TGCAGTGCTAGAACGACTAGCGGGACCTACGAGCAGTACTTC. Residues: CSARTTSGTYEQYF.

The V and J genes are TRBV7-9 and TRBJ2-1; a possible D gene is TRBD2 (6 bases). Germline loops: CDR1 SEHNR, CDR2 FQNEAQ (reference sequence). Trimming removed 2 bases at V and 9 bases at J, with 8 bases between. This CDR3 has 12 amino acids. CDR3 in DNA: TGTGCCAGCAGCTTATACGGGAGTGAGCAGTTCTTC. Encoded protein: CASSLYGSEQFF.

CDR3 loop: CASRQTENTEAFF. DNA of the CDR3: TGCGCCAGCAGGCAGACGGAGAACACTGAAGCTTTCTTT. The rearrangement links TRBV10-1 to TRBJ1-1, with D unresolved. CDR3 size: 13 residues. Between the trimmed V and J ends, which lost 6 bases and 1 base, there was a span of 9 bases. Germline CDR1 WNHNN, CDR2 SYGVQD (reference sequence).

The CDR3 DNA reads TGTGCCAGCAGTGAGGGTGGAGCAAGGATCCACTTT. Its translation is CASSEGGARIHF. This rearrangement joins TRBV25-1 to TRBJ1-6; no definite D call. Germline-derived CDR1 and CDR2 are MGHDK and SYGVNS. There are 12 residues in the CDR3. V was cut by 3 bases and J by 17 bases, with 14 bases left in between.

V and J are TRBV20-1 and TRBJ2-3; 9 bases line up with TRBD1. The CDR3 length is 15 residues. Germline CDR1 and CDR2: DFQATT and SNEGSKA (reference sequence). The ends lost 6 bases at V and 0 bases at J; junction bases unmatched: 7. DNA for the CDR3: TGCAGTGCCAGACAGGGGGGCCTTAGCACAGATACGCAGTATTTT. Amino acid sequence: CSARQGGLSTDTQYF.

The V and J genes are TRBV7-9 and TRBJ2-7; no clear D gene. The CDR3 is 12 residues long. Germline CDR1 is SEHNR and CDR2 is FQNEAQ (reference sequence). Deletions cut 5 bases from V and 4 bases from J, with 9 bases between. The CDR3, as DNA: TGTGCCAGCAGCCGGGCGACTTACGAGCAGTACTTC. It encodes CASSRATYEQYF.

A note on this clonotype: A junction boundary mismatches the germline segment, possibly from a read error. The CDR3 loop is CSAREGAPSGSLRVNEQLF. CDR3 bases: TGCAGTGCTAGAGAAGGAGCTCCTAGCGGGAGTTTAAGGGTGAATGAGCAGCTCTTC. The chain combines TRBV20-1 with TRBJ2-1; TRBD2 matches at 10 bases. This CDR3 comprises 19 residues. CDR1 is DFQATT, CDR2 SNEGSKA, per germline (reference sequence).

This clonotype occurred many times. The rearrangement uses TRBV7-6 and TRBJ2-1, with TRBD2 matching over 7 bases. The junction had 8 bases not matched to a gene; V was cut back by 2 bases and J by 7 bases. This CDR3 is 15 amino acids long. The germline gives CDR1 SGHVS, CDR2 FNYEAQ. The DNA of the CDR3 is TGTGCCAGCAGCTTATCGTGGGACGGGGGGAATGAGCAGTTCTTC. It specifies CASSLSWDGGNEQFF.

This clonotype was seen a single time. J is TRBJ2-1 and V is TRBV25-1, with 16 bases that match TRBD2. CDR3 length: 19 amino acids. CDR1 and CDR2 from the germline V gene are MGHDK and SYGVNS. V lost 1 base to trimming and J lost 10 bases; unmatched junction nucleotides: 13. The CDR3 is CASSELKSGTSGGAGEQFF. CDR3 in DNA: TGTGCCAGCAGTGAATTGAAGTCGGGGACTAGCGGGGGGGCCGGGGAGCAGTTCTTC.

Note on this clonotype: This may be a read error: a much more frequent sequence differs by one nucleotide. The chain has TRBV19 and TRBJ2-1; D not resolved. The CDR3 covers 14 residues. Germline V lookup: CDR1 LNHDA, CDR2 SQIVND (reference sequence). CDR3 loop: CASNIVPTPNEQFF. DNA for the CDR3: TGTGCCAGTAATATAGTCCCGACACCCAATGAGCAGTTCTTC.

This chain links TRBV29-1 with TRBJ2-1; TRBD2 aligns across 10 bases. Germline CDR1 and CDR2: SQVTM and ANQGSEA. This CDR3 contains 13 residues. V was pared by 7 bases and J by 7 bases, with 7 bases of the junction left unmatched. The CDR3 DNA follows: TGCAGCGCAACCGGGACTAGCGCGAATGAGCAGTTCTTC. Amino acids: CSATGTSANEQFF.

A note on this clonotype: A read error may be the cause here, since a much bigger clone is one base away. The missing conserved phenylalanine or tryptophan at the end of this CDR3 makes a read error likely. CDR3 nucleotide sequence: TGTGCCAGCAGCTTATCTGGCGGCTCCTACAATGAGCAGTTCCTC. It codes for CASSLSGGSYNEQFL. J is TRBJ2-1 and V is TRBV7-9, with D unresolved. This CDR3 is built from 15 residues. The V end lost 2 bases, the J end lost 0 bases, and 8 bases lay between the germline ends. CDR1 and CDR2 from the germline V gene are SEHNR and FQNEAQ (reference sequence).

This clonotype was counted ten times or more. The rearrangement links TRBV7-8 to TRBJ2-3; possible D gene TRBD2, 6 bases. Looked up from germline, CDR1 is SGHVS and CDR2 is FQNEAQ. The CDR3 has 14 residues. V lost 11 bases to trimming and J lost 4 bases, with 19 bases between them. In nucleotides, the CDR3 is TGTGCCGGCGGGACCGGGAGCCCCGCAGATACGCAGTATTTT. Translated, it gives CAGGTGSPADTQYF.

CDR3 protein: CASSSLLNTGELFF. CDR3 DNA: TGTGCCAGCAGTTCACTACTGAACACCGGGGAGCTGTTTTTT. The rearrangement joins TRBV12-3 or TRBV12-4 to TRBJ2-2; no reliable D call. This CDR3 is 14 amino acids long. The ends were cut back, 4 bases at V and 1 base at J, with 7 bases in the middle.

In this sample, this clonotype turned up a few times. The rearrangement uses TRBV24-1 and TRBJ2-3; D is unclear. Germline V gene lookup returns CDR1 KGHDR and CDR2 SFDVKD. This CDR3 region has 15 residues. The V and J ends lost 4 bases and 2 bases respectively, with 12 bases between them. The CDR3 sequence: CATSETLGTTDTQYF. CDR3 sequence (DNA): TGTGCCACCAGTGAGACGCTAGGAACCACAGATACGCAGTATTTT.

This chain connects TRBV2 to TRBJ1-5; the D is unclear. V was clipped by 5 bases and J by 5 bases, with 7 bases between them. CDR3 length: 12 residues. The germline V gene encodes CDR1 SNHLY and CDR2 FYNNEI. The CDR3 DNA follows: TGTGCCAGCAGTAGCGGGTATCAGCCCCAGCATTTT. Residues: CASSSGYQPQHF.

This rearrangement joins TRBV11-2 to TRBJ2-7, with no clear D. V dropped 3 bases and J dropped 6 bases, with 12 bases sitting between them. Per germline, CDR1 SGHAT and CDR2 FQNNGV. CDR3 length equals 13 residues. CDR3 protein: CASSLNRLGEQYF. The CDR3 region has the DNA TGTGCCAGCAGCTTGAATAGGCTAGGCGAGCAGTACTTC.